Each of the 5 T cell receptor beta chains below was sequenced from the same sample in a study of blood T cell repertoires in COVID-19. The assay was immunoSEQ multiplex PCR, and TCRdb's table has in-frame clones only and misses some. This sample yields 20,000 to 30,000 clones, of which 88% are seen a single time; roughly 15% belongs to the top ten. Sequencing was performed on peripheral blood. The source is a man between 65 and 80 years old with acute or convalescent COVID-19.

The chain couples TRBV19 to TRBJ2-1; 11 bases match TRBD1. V shed 9 bases and J 2 bases; nucleotides not matched to a gene: 6. CDR3 size: 15 residues. The V gene's germline CDR1 is LNHDA and CDR2 SQIVND (reference sequence). Here the CDR3 DNA reads TGTGCCAGCCGGGACAGGGGGACCCCCTACAATGAGCAGTTCTTC. It yields the protein CASRDRGTPYNEQFF.

The rearrangement joins TRBV19 to TRBJ1-2; D is perhaps TRBD1 (5 bases). There are 15 residues in the CDR3. Germline CDR1 and CDR2: LNHDA and SQIVND (reference sequence). Trimming took 5 bases from V and 1 from J, leaving 14 bases between them. CDR3 sequence (DNA): TGTGCCAGTAGTCCCGACGGGGGAGGTAACTATGGCTACACCTTC. Its protein product is CASSPDGGGNYGYTF.

This clone occurred a few times. The rearrangement uses TRBV7-8 and TRBJ2-7; D unresolved. CDR3 length: 16 amino acids. CDR1 and CDR2 from the germline V gene are SGHVS and FQNEAQ. V lost 4 bases, J lost 3 bases, and 19 bases lay in between. Here the CDR3 DNA reads TGTGCCAGCAGCTACACTGGAGCCCCAGCATACTACGAGCAGTACTTC. Translated: CASSYTGAPAYYEQYF.

The chain couples TRBV20-1 to TRBJ2-5, with D tentatively TRBD2 (6 bases). Germline V gene data show CDR1 as DFQATT and CDR2 as SNEGSKA (reference sequence). Trimming took off 3 bases at V and 1 base at J, with 15 bases between the two ends. The CDR3 has 15 amino acids. The CDR3 is CSASIRGGAQETQYF. CDR3 DNA sequence: TGCAGTGCTAGTATTCGAGGAGGGGCCCAAGAGACCCAGTACTTC.

V is TRBV15 and J is TRBJ1-1; maybe TRBD1 (5 bases). The CDR3 runs 15 residues. V shed 0 bases and J shed 11 bases, with 19 bases lying between them. From germline, CDR1 is LNHNV and CDR2 YYDKDF (reference sequence). For the CDR3, the DNA is TGTGCCACCAGCAGAGATAACGGACACCGGGCAGGGGCTTTCTTT. Translated: CATSRDNGHRAGAFF.